The 8 T cell receptor beta chains below all came from one sample that was sequenced in a study of identical twins. TCRdb reanalysed the 5' RACE reads using MiXCR and keeps one entry per CDR3 protein. The sample yields hundreds of thousands of distinct CDR3 sequences, 20% to 30% seen once. The data were also submitted as part of a second study, on T cells expressing NK-cell markers.

The sample was CD4+ T cells sorted from blood. Receptors were obtained from a woman aged 18-29 years in good health.

This clonotype was recorded a few times. The chain joins TRBV7-8 to TRBJ1-2; D perhaps matches TRBD1 (6 bases). Trimming took 1 base from V and 4 from J, leaving 10 bases between them. Germline V gene lookup returns CDR1 SGHVS and CDR2 FQNEAQ. This CDR3 has 14 amino acids. CDR3 sequence: CASSLGGAGYGYTF. In DNA, the CDR3 is TGTGCCAGCAGCTTAGGGGGGGCGGGCTATGGCTACACCTTC.

The chain joins TRBV10-3 to TRBJ2-5; D may be TRBD1 or TRBD2 (5 bases each). Germline V CDR1 and CDR2: ENHRY, SYGVKD. V was trimmed by 2 bases and J by 9 bases, leaving 16 bases between them. There are 14 residues in the CDR3. The CDR3 region is CAISEGRELIPQYF. DNA for the CDR3: TGTGCCATCAGTGAGGGCAGGGAGCTAATACCCCAGTACTTC.

The V gene is TRBV6-5, the J gene TRBJ1-2, with a possible D match to TRBD1 (5 bases). Germline V gene data show CDR1 as MNHEY and CDR2 as SVGAGI. The CDR3 runs 17 residues. The V gene lost 0 bases and the J gene lost 5 bases, with 19 bases spanning the gap. The DNA for the CDR3 is TGTGCCAGCAGTTACTCGAATCGAGGCAGGGCAGGGTATGGCTACACCTTC. It yields the protein CASSYSNRGRAGYGYTF.

The chain is built from TRBV20-1 and TRBJ2-1; 10 bases agree with TRBD2. Looked up from germline, CDR1 is DFQATT and CDR2 is SNEGSKA (reference sequence). Trimming cost V 4 bases and J 7 bases; bases outside gene matches: 7. CDR3 length: 14 residues. The CDR3 sequence is CSATLAGDLNEQFF. DNA for the CDR3: TGCAGTGCTACTCTAGCGGGGGATCTTAATGAGCAGTTCTTC.

This clonotype has only a few counts. The DNA for the CDR3 is TGTGCCAGGAGGACTAGAAACAATGAGCAGTTCTTC. It translates to CARRTRNNEQFF. The rearrangement joins TRBV5-5 to TRBJ2-1; TRBD2 aligns across 7 bases. V shed 8 bases and J 5 bases; nucleotides not matched to a gene: 4. This CDR3 region has 12 residues. Germline V gene data show CDR1 as SGHKS and CDR2 as YYEKEE (reference sequence).

The chain uses TRBV29-1 and TRBJ1-1; D ambiguous. Between the trimmed V and J ends, which lost 7 bases and 3 bases, there was a span of 9 bases. Germline V gene data show CDR1 as SQVTM and CDR2 as ANQGSEA. The CDR3 spans 11 residues. The CDR3 nucleotides are TGCAGCGGGACTAGAGACACTGAAGCTTTCTTT. It specifies CSGTRDTEAFF.

Only a few counts were recorded for this clonotype. The rearrangement joins TRBV15 to TRBJ2-1; D remains unclear. Deletions cut 1 base from V and 6 bases from J, with 1 base between. This CDR3 comprises 11 residues. Germline V gene sequence: CDR1 LNHNV, CDR2 YYDKDF (reference sequence). This chain's CDR3 is CATSRVNEQFF. The CDR3 DNA sequence: TGTGCCACCAGCAGAGTCAATGAGCAGTTCTTC.

The chain couples TRBV5-1 to TRBJ2-2; TRBD2 matches 8 bases. J gave up 3 bases and V 4 bases, and 2 bases lay outside the gene matches. CDR1 SGHRS and CDR2 YFSETQ come from the germline V gene. The CDR3 runs 14 residues. In nucleotides, the CDR3 is TGCGCCAGCAGCCAGACTAGCGACACCGGGGAGCTGTTTTTT. Translated: CASSQTSDTGELFF.